This TCR beta chain appears in the sequencing data of a study of T-cell reconstitution after alpha-beta-depleted transplantation in children. Unique molecular identifiers were incorporated when the TCRbeta library was constructed. MiXCR was run by TCRdb on the PCR reads, yielding one entry per CDR3 protein. The table shows 350,000 to 400,000 distinct CDR3 sequences, with 13% occurring only once. V lost 6 bases to trimming and J lost 1 base, with 15 bases between them. CDR3 length: 15 amino acids. Germline V lookup: CDR1 SGHAT, CDR2 FQNNGV. The rearrangement joins TRBV11-2 to TRBJ2-5, with D unresolved. The source was PBMCs, collected from the stem cell graft. The sequence was collected from a human donor who donated a stem cell graft to a child with Fanconi anemia. CDR3 region: CASSQEWSIQETQYF. CDR3 sequence (DNA): TGTGCCAGCAGTCAAGAGTGGAGCATCCAAGAGACCCAGTACTTC. Variable domain in full (rest from reference TRBV11-2 and TRBJ2-5): EAGVAQSPRYKIIEKRQSVAFWCNPISGHATLYWYQQILGQGPKLLIQFQNNGVVDDSQLPKDRFSAERLKGVDSTLKIQPAKLEDSAVYLCASSQEWSIQETQYFGPGTRLLVL.